Each of the 19 T cell receptor beta chains below was sequenced from the same sample in a study of blood T cell repertoires in COVID-19. Data came from immunoSEQ multiplex PCR; TCRdb stores just in-frame clones and leaves some out. The sample lists around 150,000 clones, approximately 83% occurring once. Sequences were obtained from PBMCs or T cells enriched from blood (not recorded which). The receptors were sampled from a man between 65 and 80 years old who had been exposed to COVID-19.

The chain is built from TRBV19 and TRBJ2-1; 7 bases match TRBD2. Germline CDR1 reads LNHDA; CDR2 reads SQIVND (reference sequence). The CDR3 loop spans 15 amino acids. Losses at the gene ends were 4 bases for V and 5 bases for J; bases not matched to a gene: 8. CDR3 residues: CASSRGGRADNEQFF. CDR3 DNA sequence: TGTGCCAGTAGTAGGGGTGGGAGGGCGGACAATGAGCAGTTCTTC.

The chain joins TRBV6-1 to TRBJ2-3; TRBD2 matches 8 bases. From germline, CDR1 is MNHNS and CDR2 SASEGT. This CDR3 spans 17 amino acids. Trimming took 2 bases from V and 2 from J; bases not matched to a gene: 9. Written as DNA, the CDR3 is TGTGCCAGCAGTGAAAACCCAGCGGGGGCTTACACAGATACGCAGTATTTT. This encodes CASSENPAGAYTDTQYF.

This chain joins TRBV18 and TRBJ1-2; D is unresolved. The CDR3 has 14 residues. The V and J ends lost 5 bases and 5 bases respectively, with 15 bases between them. Per germline, CDR1 KGHSH and CDR2 LQKENI. The CDR3 region has the DNA TGTGCCAGCTCAGAGAACCCGGGAGGGTATGGCTACACCTTC. Its translation: CASSENPGGYGYTF.

The chain has TRBV5-1 and TRBJ2-5, with 11 nucleotides matching TRBD2. The germline CDR1 and CDR2 sequences are SGHRS and YFSETQ. The V and J ends lost 1 base and 3 bases, in that order; junction bases with no gene match: 5. The CDR3 has 16 residues. This CDR3 is CASSLMGSGGEETQYF. The CDR3, as DNA: TGCGCCAGCAGCTTGATGGGTAGCGGGGGGGAAGAGACCCAGTACTTC.

The chain recombines TRBV25-1 with TRBJ2-1, with 8 bases aligning to TRBD1. The CDR3 runs 13 residues. The germline gives CDR1 MGHDK, CDR2 SYGVNS. J gave up 3 bases and V 8 bases, and 3 bases lay outside the gene matches. The CDR3: CASAGQGYNEQFF. CDR3 bases: TGTGCCAGCGCAGGACAGGGCTACAATGAGCAGTTCTTC.

The rearrangement joins TRBV7-9 to TRBJ1-5; tentatively, D is TRBD1 (5 bases). The CDR3 totals 16 residues. The germline V and J ends were trimmed by 4 bases and 1 base, with 14 bases remaining between them. Looked up from germline, CDR1 is SEHNR and CDR2 is FQNEAQ (reference sequence). The chain's CDR3 is CASSSGAHGSNQPQHF. Here the CDR3 DNA reads TGTGCCAGCAGCTCTGGGGCACATGGGAGCAATCAGCCCCAGCATTTT.

The chain carries TRBV4-3 and TRBJ2-7; TRBD2 aligns across 10 bases. The CDR3 loop spans 16 amino acids. CDR1 and CDR2 from the germline V gene are LGHNA and YSLEER. With 1 base clipped from V and 1 base from J, the junction kept 4 bases outside the gene matches. The CDR3 is CASSQGRTSGSYEQYF. The DNA of the CDR3 is TGCGCCAGCAGCCAAGGAAGGACTAGCGGTTCCTACGAGCAGTACTTC.

The DNA for the CDR3 is TGTGCCAGCAGAAAACCAGGGAGGGGCACTGAAGCTTTCTTT. Its translation is CASRKPGRGTEAFF. The genes are TRBV11-2 and TRBJ1-1; tentative D call: TRBD1 (5 bases). The CDR3 consists of 14 residues. Germline V gives CDR1 SGHAT, CDR2 FQNNGV. The V end lost 6 bases, the J end lost 4 bases, and 15 bases lay between the germline ends. The complete variable domain, with remaining parts taken from reference TRBV11-2 and TRBJ1-1, reads EAGVAQSPRYKIIEKRQSVAFWCNPISGHATLYWYQQILGQGPKLLIQFQNNGVVDDSQLPKDRFSAERLKGVDSTLKIQPAKLEDSAVYLCASRKPGRGTEAFFGQGTRLTVV.

The chain uses TRBV30 and TRBJ1-6; no clear D. The CDR3 covers 13 residues. Germline V gene sequence: CDR1 GTSNPN, CDR2 SVGIG (reference sequence). The germline V and J ends were trimmed by 0 bases and 9 bases, with 9 bases remaining between them. The chain's CDR3 is CAWSVNEGSPLHF. In DNA form, the CDR3 reads TGTGCCTGGAGTGTAAACGAGGGTTCACCCCTCCACTTT.

V usage is TRBV19 and J usage is TRBJ1-4; weak D call: TRBD1 (6 bases). Germline CDR1 LNHDA, CDR2 SQIVND (reference sequence). The CDR3 is made up of 15 amino acids. Trimming removed 7 bases at V and 3 bases at J, with 15 bases between. This CDR3 is CASTSNRVANEKLFF. The CDR3 nucleotides are TGTGCCAGTACATCCAACAGGGTTGCTAATGAAAAACTGTTTTTT.

V and J are TRBV5-4 and TRBJ2-1, with 10 nucleotides matching TRBD1. The V segment lost 4 bases and the J segment 7 bases; nucleotides outside the gene matches: 5. Per the germline V gene, CDR1 is SGHNT and CDR2 is YYREEE (reference sequence). The CDR3 covers 14 residues. CDR3 sequence: CASSTRTGGNEQFF. CDR3 in DNA: TGTGCCAGCAGCACCCGGACAGGGGGTAATGAGCAGTTCTTC.

V gene TRBV25-1 combines with J gene TRBJ1-1, with D tentatively TRBD1 (5 bases). Deletions cut 3 bases from V and 10 bases from J, with 12 bases between. Germline-derived CDR1 and CDR2 are MGHDK and SYGVNS. The CDR3 length is 12 residues. This CDR3 is CASSDRGRGAFF. Written as DNA, the CDR3 is TGTGCCAGCAGTGACCGGGGGAGGGGAGCTTTCTTT.

The CDR3 coding sequence is TGTGCCAGCTCGTCTGGGGGCTTTATGAACACTGAAGCTTTCTTT. Amino acids: CASSSGGFMNTEAFF. The V and J genes are TRBV18 and TRBJ1-1; perhaps TRBD1 as D (6 bases). This CDR3 spans 15 amino acids. Germline V gene sequence: CDR1 KGHSH, CDR2 LQKENI. The germline V and J ends were trimmed by 6 bases and 0 bases, with 14 bases remaining between them.

DNA for the CDR3: TGTGCCAGCAGCTTAAAGCCAGGGGCTGAAGCTTTCTTT. Translation gives CASSLKPGAEAFF. This sequence joins TRBV7-3 and TRBJ1-1, with TRBD1 as a possible D gene (6 bases). CDR3 length equals 13 residues. The V end was cut by 1 base, the J end by 6 bases, with 9 bases between. CDR1 is SGHTA, CDR2 FQGTGA, per germline.

This chain links TRBV7-2 with TRBJ1-2; D is perhaps TRBD1 (6 bases). Per germline, CDR1 SGHTA and CDR2 FQGNSA. The V and J ends lost 4 bases and 4 bases respectively, with 10 bases between them. The CDR3 has 13 residues. The CDR3 is CASSSSGAYGYTF. The CDR3 DNA reads as TGTGCCAGCAGCTCCTCAGGGGCCTATGGCTACACCTTC.

The rearrangement joins TRBV6-6 to TRBJ1-6; TRBD1 aligns across 7 bases. This CDR3 has 17 residues. CDR1 is MNHNY and CDR2 is SVGAGI in the germline V gene (reference sequence). The V and J ends lost 5 bases and 0 bases, in that order; junction bases with no gene match: 7. The CDR3, as DNA: TGTGCCAGCAGTCACAGGGGCCTGAGCTCCTATAATTCACCCCTCCACTTT. This sequence encodes CASSHRGLSSYNSPLHF.

This clone was counted once. The DNA of the CDR3 is TGTGCCAGCAGTTCCCAGGGGAGCCAGTTAAATGAGCAGTTCTTC. This sequence encodes CASSSQGSQLNEQFF. The chain has TRBV6-2 or TRBV6-3 and TRBJ2-1; TRBD1 is a possible D gene (6 bases). The CDR3 spans 15 residues. Deletions cut 4 bases from V and 7 bases from J, with 17 bases between. The germline CDR1 and CDR2 sequences are MNHEY and SVGEGT.

The chain couples TRBV7-9 to TRBJ2-5; D is unresolved. The V and J ends lost 5 bases and 5 bases respectively, with 15 bases between them. This CDR3 spans 14 amino acids. Germline V gives CDR1 SEHNR, CDR2 FQNEAQ (reference sequence). In DNA, the CDR3 is TGTGCCAGCAGCCCAGACCCTTTCGGGGAGACCCAGTACTTC. Protein product: CASSPDPFGETQYF.

The chain uses TRBV6-4 and TRBJ1-6, with D unresolved. Germline loops: CDR1 MRHNA, CDR2 SNTAGT. The V end was cut by 4 bases, the J end by 10 bases, with 11 bases between. The CDR3 loop spans 13 amino acids. As DNA, the CDR3 is TGTGCCAGCAGTGGGCAGAGGGCCTCACCCCTCCACTTT. It yields the protein CASSGQRASPLHF.